Sequencing of this TCR beta chain was carried out in a study of blood T cell repertoires in COVID-19. At the level of the study: The origin of the acute and convalescent COVID-19 samples was the United States, Italy and Spain. T cells, B-cell-depleted T cells, or PBMCs provided the cDNA or gDNA that served as material.

There are 18 residues in the CDR3. Germline trimming cut 5 bases from V and 2 bases from J; bases unmatched to any gene: 12. Germline CDR1 and CDR2: SGHVS and FNYEAQ. In the authors' workflow: Estimation of nucleated cell counts was performed using reference gene primer amplification. TCRdb keeps only in-frame clones here, not all; method: immunoSEQ multiplex PCR. Clone size and the V and J calls come from that table; the DNA yielded D and trimming. Of approximately 100,000 clones listed, approximately 86% are singletons. The V gene is TRBV7-6, the J gene TRBJ2-7, with 13 positions matching TRBD2. The TCR was taken from a human donor in a cohort sampled during active COVID-19. The sequencing input was peripheral blood. DNA of the CDR3: TGTGCCAGCAGCCCCGGACTAGCGGGAGAGGGACGAACCTACGAGCAGTACTTC. Translation: CASSPGLAGEGRTYEQYF.